This passage covers 20 T cell receptor beta chains from one sample sequenced in a study of blood T cell repertoires in COVID-19. Repertoires were generated with immunoSEQ multiplex PCR, while TCRdb's copy carries only in-frame clones and drops some. The profile shows 84,000 or so clones, roughly 80% of them singletons. The sequencing input was peripheral blood. Source of these receptors: a woman of 80 years or more with acute or convalescent COVID-19.

The rearrangement uses TRBV27 and TRBJ1-4; TRBD1 matches at 7 bases. J was trimmed by 5 bases and V by 6 bases; bases with no gene match: 9. The CDR3 has 15 amino acids. Germline assignment: CDR1 MNHEY and CDR2 SMNVEV (reference sequence). The DNA for the CDR3 is TGTGCCAGCAGCCCCCCCCCAGGGGGAAATGAAAAACTGTTTTTT. Its protein product is CASSPPPGGNEKLFF.

The rearrangement uses TRBV19 and TRBJ1-1, with D possibly TRBD1 on 6 matching bases. Trimming pared 6 bases from V and 0 bases from J, leaving 17 bases between. CDR1 is LNHDA and CDR2 is SQIVND in the germline V gene (reference sequence). This CDR3 is built from 16 residues. The CDR3 sequence: CASRDKGQQMNTEAFF. Written as DNA, the CDR3 is TGTGCCAGTAGGGATAAAGGACAGCAGATGAACACTGAAGCTTTCTTT.

V usage is TRBV18 and J usage is TRBJ2-5, with TRBD1 as a possible D gene (5 bases). Deletions cut 3 bases from V and 3 bases from J, with 11 bases between. The germline CDR1 and CDR2 sequences are KGHSH and LQKENI. The CDR3 loop spans 14 amino acids. The CDR3 region is CASSPTGAEETQYF. CDR3 sequence (DNA): TGTGCCAGCTCACCTACTGGGGCAGAAGAGACCCAGTACTTC.

The V call is TRBV25-1, the J call TRBJ2-5, with TRBD2 as a possible D gene (6 bases). This CDR3 is built from 16 residues. CDR1 is MGHDK, CDR2 SYGVNS, per germline. With 5 bases removed from V and 5 bases from J, the gap between germline ends came to 21 bases. The CDR3 protein is CASSFSTSSPGETQYF. The CDR3 nucleotides are TGTGCCAGCAGTTTTAGTACTAGCAGCCCGGGGGAGACCCAGTACTTC.

This chain links TRBV30 with TRBJ1-2, with D maybe TRBD1 (6 bases). Trimming removed 2 bases at V and 5 bases at J, with 12 bases between. CDR1 GTSNPN and CDR2 SVGIG come from the germline V gene (reference sequence). The length of the CDR3 is 13 residues. The DNA for the CDR3 is TGTGCCTGGAGTCCCGGGGACAATTATGGCTACACCTTC. This sequence encodes CAWSPGDNYGYTF.

This clone was seen just once. CDR3 sequence reads: CASSPWTGNTEAFF. In nucleotides, the CDR3 is TGTGCCAGCTCACCTTGGACAGGGAACACTGAAGCTTTCTTT. The V call is TRBV18, the J call TRBJ1-1; TRBD1 agrees at 7 bases. Unmatched junction bases numbered 2, after V lost 3 bases and J lost 1 base. The CDR3 loop spans 14 amino acids. Germline assignment: CDR1 KGHSH and CDR2 LQKENI. Complete variable domain (other parts from reference TRBV18 and TRBJ1-1): NAGVMQNPRHLVRRRGQEARLRCSPMKGHSHVYWYRQLPEEGLKFMVYLQKENIIDESGMPKERFSAEFPKEGPSILRIQQVVRGDSAAYFCASSPWTGNTEAFFGQGTRLTVV.

This sequence joins TRBV7-2 and TRBJ2-3; 7 nucleotides match TRBD2. J lost 1 base, V lost 5 bases, and 3 bases had no gene match. This CDR3 region has 14 residues. From germline, CDR1 is SGHTA and CDR2 FQGNSA. The CDR3: CASSRTSGTDTQYF. As DNA, the CDR3 is TGTGCCAGCAGCCGCACTAGCGGCACAGATACGCAGTATTTT.

This clone was observed at least ten times. The chain uses TRBV2 and TRBJ1-3; maybe TRBD1 (6 bases). Per the germline V gene, CDR1 is SNHLY and CDR2 is FYNNEI. This CDR3 contains 17 residues. V dropped 5 bases and J dropped 1 base, with 18 bases sitting between them. CDR3 sequence reads: CASSSPHPGQSGNTIYF. The CDR3 nucleotides are TGTGCCAGCAGTTCCCCACATCCCGGACAGTCTGGAAACACCATATATTTT.

The rearrangement joins TRBV9 to TRBJ2-3; D perhaps matches TRBD1 (5 bases). CDR3 length equals 14 residues. Trimming stripped 3 bases from V and 6 bases from J, with 14 bases between. Germline CDR1 and CDR2: SGDLS and YYNGEE. The CDR3 DNA reads as TGTGCCAGCAGCGGGGGCTGGGTCCACGATACGCAGTATTTT. Translating it yields CASSGGWVHDTQYF.

The chain is built from TRBV19 and TRBJ2-3; 9 bases agree with TRBD2. The CDR3 sequence is 15 residues long. CDR1 is LNHDA and CDR2 is SQIVND in the germline V gene (reference sequence). V shed 4 bases and J 2 bases; nucleotides not matched to a gene: 4. The CDR3, as DNA: TGTGCCAGTAGTAGTCGCGGGGGGGTCACAGATACGCAGTATTTT. Translated, it gives CASSSRGGVTDTQYF.

The V gene is TRBV9, the J gene TRBJ2-2, with TRBD1 matching 7 bases. The CDR3 sequence is 14 residues long. The trim removed 3 bases at V and 7 bases at J, leaving 6 bases unmatched. CDR1 is SGDLS, CDR2 YYNGEE, per germline. The CDR3 here is CASSEPTGVGELFF. As DNA, the CDR3 is TGTGCCAGCAGCGAACCAACAGGGGTCGGGGAGCTGTTTTTT.

V usage is TRBV11-2 and J usage is TRBJ2-1; 7 bases are shared with TRBD2. Unmatched junction bases numbered 13, after V lost 5 bases and J lost 12 bases. This CDR3 comprises 14 residues. CDR1 SGHAT and CDR2 FQNNGV come from the germline V gene. CDR3 protein: CASSPASGGGRQFF. The CDR3, as DNA: TGTGCCAGCAGCCCGGCCTCCGGCGGCGGGAGGCAGTTCTTC.

This chain joins TRBV5-4 and TRBJ2-3; 12 bases map to TRBD2. The CDR3 spans 19 residues. Per germline, CDR1 SGHNT and CDR2 YYREEE (reference sequence). After removal of 5 bases from V and 0 bases from J, the junction contained 13 bases not matched to a gene. The CDR3 loop reads CASRRGLAGRSYSTDTQYF. DNA for the CDR3: TGTGCCAGCAGACGTGGACTAGCGGGGAGGTCCTATAGCACAGATACGCAGTATTTT.

The chain joins TRBV5-6 to TRBJ1-3; unclear D gene. Trimming took off 5 bases at V and 0 bases at J, with 15 bases between the two ends. Germline CDR1 reads SGHDT; CDR2 reads YYEEEE. The CDR3 length is 16 residues. The DNA for the CDR3 is TGTGCCAGCAGTCTCGGGTGGTGGAGCTCTGGAAACACCATATATTTT. This sequence encodes CASSLGWWSSGNTIYF.

This chain joins TRBV29-1 and TRBJ2-7; 12 bases are shared with TRBD2. Per germline, CDR1 SQVTM and CDR2 ANQGSEA. Trimming at V came to 7 bases and at J to 3 bases, leaving 7 bases not matched to a gene. This CDR3 spans 14 amino acids. In nucleotides, the CDR3 is TGCAGCGCCCGACTAGCGGGAGCCCTCTACGAGCAGTACTTC. The encoded protein is CSARLAGALYEQYF.

In nucleotides, the CDR3 is TGTGCCAGCAGCTTGAGCAGCGGGAGGAGTACGCAGTATTTT. It codes for CASSLSSGRSTQYF. The chain is built from TRBV5-6 and TRBJ2-3; 9 positions match TRBD2. V gave up 1 base and J gave up 8 bases; unmatched junction bases: 5. Germline CDR1 SGHDT, CDR2 YYEEEE. The CDR3 runs 14 residues.

The rearrangement joins TRBV7-3 to TRBJ1-2; 8 nucleotides agree with TRBD1. V shed 5 bases and J 13 bases; nucleotides not matched to a gene: 9. Looked up from germline, CDR1 is SGHTA and CDR2 is FQGTGA. The CDR3 runs 12 residues. Here the CDR3 reads CASSIPGQAPTF. The CDR3, as DNA: TGTGCCAGCAGCATCCCGGGACAGGCTCCCACCTTC.

This clone has more than one count but fewer than ten. The chain combines TRBV7-9 with TRBJ2-7; D is possibly TRBD1 (8 bases). This CDR3 spans 16 amino acids. V was shortened by 5 bases and J by 1 base, with 18 bases between the two germline ends. The V gene's germline CDR1 is SEHNR and CDR2 FQNEAQ (reference sequence). This CDR3 reads CASSGTGGVKSYEQYF. In nucleotides, the CDR3 is TGTGCCAGCAGCGGTACAGGGGGGGTTAAGTCCTACGAGCAGTACTTC.

The V call is TRBV5-6, the J call TRBJ2-1; maybe TRBD2 (6 bases). Germline V gene data show CDR1 as SGHDT and CDR2 as YYEEEE. The V gene lost 2 bases and the J gene lost 0 bases, with 12 bases spanning the gap. This CDR3 comprises 16 residues. CDR3 protein: CASSFLAPSSYNEQFF. CDR3 nucleotide sequence: TGTGCCAGCAGCTTCCTAGCGCCAAGCTCCTACAATGAGCAGTTCTTC.

The chain combines TRBV7-2 with TRBJ2-1; 13 bases match TRBD2. Looked up from germline, CDR1 is SGHTA and CDR2 is FQGNSA. The CDR3 sequence is 15 residues long. With 5 bases clipped from V and 8 bases from J, the junction kept 6 bases outside the gene matches. The CDR3 sequence is CASSPGLAGVHEQFF. CDR3 coding DNA: TGTGCCAGCAGCCCAGGACTAGCGGGAGTTCATGAGCAGTTCTTC.